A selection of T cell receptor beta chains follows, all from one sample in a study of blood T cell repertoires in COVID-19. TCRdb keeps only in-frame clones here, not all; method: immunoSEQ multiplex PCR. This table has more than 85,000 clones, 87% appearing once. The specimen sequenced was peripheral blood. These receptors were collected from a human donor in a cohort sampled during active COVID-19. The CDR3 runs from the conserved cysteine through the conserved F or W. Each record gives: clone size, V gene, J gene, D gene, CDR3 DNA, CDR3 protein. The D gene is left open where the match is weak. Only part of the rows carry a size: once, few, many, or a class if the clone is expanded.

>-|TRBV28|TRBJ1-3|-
TGTGCCAGCAGAACAGGGTTTACTTTTTCCTCTGGAAACACCATATATTTT
CASRTGFTFSSGNTIYF
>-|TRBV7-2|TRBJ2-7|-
TGTGCCAGCAGCTTGGCTAGCGAGACCTACGAGCAGTACTTC
CASSLASETYEQYF
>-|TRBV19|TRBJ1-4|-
TGTGCCAGTAGTTTGAGTGAAAAACTGTTTTTT
CASSLSEKLFF
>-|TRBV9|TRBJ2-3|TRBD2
TGTGCCAGCAGCGTCCTTAGCGGGGTGCCCACAGATACGCAGTATTTT
CASSVLSGVPTDTQYF
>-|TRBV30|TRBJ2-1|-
TGTGCCTGGAGTTTACACGAGCAGTTCTTC
CAWSLHEQFF
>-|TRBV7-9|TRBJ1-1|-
TGTGCCAGCAGCTCGATGCACCTCCGGGGGGGCGCATATAACACTGAAGCTTTCTTT
CASSSMHLRGGAYNTEAFF
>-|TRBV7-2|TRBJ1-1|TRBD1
TGTGCCAGCAGCTCTCGCCCGGGACAGGGGAATTCGAACACTGAAGCTTTCTTT
CASSSRPGQGNSNTEAFF
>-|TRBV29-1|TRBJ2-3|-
TGCAGCGTTGAGGGACTGGTGCAGGATACGCAGTATTTT
CSVEGLVQDTQYF
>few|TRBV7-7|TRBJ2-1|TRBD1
TGTGCTAGCAGCTTAGGACAGGGAGCCTACAATGAGCAGTTCTTC
CASSLGQGAYNEQFF
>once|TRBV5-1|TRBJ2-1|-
TGCGCCAGCAGCTCCGGAGCGACCACCTACAATGAGCAGTTCTTC
CASSSGATTYNEQFF
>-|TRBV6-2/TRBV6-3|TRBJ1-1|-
TGTGCCAGCAGTAAATCCCTAGGGGGGAACACTGAAGCTTTCTTT
CASSKSLGGNTEAFF
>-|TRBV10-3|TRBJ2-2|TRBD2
TGTGCCATCGCGGGACTAGCGGGAGGTTCCCAGTACACCGGGGAGCTGTTTTTT
CAIAGLAGGSQYTGELFF
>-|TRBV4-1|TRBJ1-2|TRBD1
TGCGCCAGCAGCTTACAGACAGGGGGATCCTATGGCTACACCTTC
CASSLQTGGSYGYTF
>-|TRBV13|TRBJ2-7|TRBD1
TGTGCCAGCAGCCCCGCCGGGACAGCCTCCTACGAGCAGTACTTC
CASSPAGTASYEQYF
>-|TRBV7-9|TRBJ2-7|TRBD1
TGTGCCAGCAGCTCAGGGCAGGGGGCTTACGAGCAGTACTTC
CASSSGQGAYEQYF
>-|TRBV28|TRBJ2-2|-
TGTGCCAGCAGTTTCGGTGGTCAGGACACCGGGGAGCTGTTTTTT
CASSFGGQDTGELFF
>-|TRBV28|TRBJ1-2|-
TGTGCCAGCAGCGAAGGCGGCTATGGCTACACCTTC
CASSEGGYGYTF
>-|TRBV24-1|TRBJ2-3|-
TGTGCCACCAGTGATTTCGCCGGGAGACGGGATACGCAGTATTTT
CATSDFAGRRDTQYF
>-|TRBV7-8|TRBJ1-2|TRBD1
TGTGCCAGCAGCCCGACGACAGGGCCATTGTATGGCTACACCTTC
CASSPTTGPLYGYTF
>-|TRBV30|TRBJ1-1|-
TGTGCCTGGAAAGCAGGGGTTAACACTGAAGCTTTCTTT
CAWKAGVNTEAFF
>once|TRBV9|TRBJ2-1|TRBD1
TGTGCCAGCAGCGGACAGGGCTCCTCCAATGAGCAGTTCTTC
CASSGQGSSNEQFF
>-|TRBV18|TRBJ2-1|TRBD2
TGTGCCAGCTCACCTAGCGTCGGGGGGAATGAGCAGTTCTTC
CASSPSVGGNEQFF
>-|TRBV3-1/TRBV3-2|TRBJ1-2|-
TGTGCCAGCAGCCAAGTGGCAGCTAACTATGGCTACACCTTC
CASSQVAANYGYTF
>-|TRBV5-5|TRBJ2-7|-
TGTGCCAGCAGCTTAGCGTTGGTTGGGGGACTCGACGAGCAGTACTTC
CASSLALVGGLDEQYF
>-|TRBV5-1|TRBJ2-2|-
TGCGCCTCCCGAGGGTGGCAGCTACACACCGGGGAGCTGTTTTTT
CASRGWQLHTGELFF
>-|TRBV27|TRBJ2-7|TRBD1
TGTGCCAGCAGTCCGACGGGACAGTTAGACTACGAGCAGTACTTC
CASSPTGQLDYEQYF
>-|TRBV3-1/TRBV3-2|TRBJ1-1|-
TGTGCCAGCAGCCCCCGCGGGGGGATGAACACTGAAGCTTTCTTT
CASSPRGGMNTEAFF
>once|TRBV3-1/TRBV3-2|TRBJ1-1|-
TGTGCCAGCAGCCAAGATGGGGCGGGGTCCCGGCAGGCTTTCTTT
CASSQDGAGSRQAFF
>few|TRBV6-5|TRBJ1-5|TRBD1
TGTGCCAGCAGCCGAGACAGGGAGCTCAATCAGCCCCAGCATTTT
CASSRDRELNQPQHF
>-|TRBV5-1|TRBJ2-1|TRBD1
TGCGCCAGCAGCAAAAACGGAGGGACAGGGAAGTACAATGAGCAGTTCTTC
CASSKNGGTGKYNEQFF
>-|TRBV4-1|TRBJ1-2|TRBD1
TGCGCCAGCAGCCAAACAGGGGACTATGGCTACACCTTC
CASSQTGDYGYTF
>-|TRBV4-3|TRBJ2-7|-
TGCGCCAGCAGCCAAGAGCTTAGCTACGAGCAGTACTTC
CASSQELSYEQYF
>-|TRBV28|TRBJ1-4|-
TGTGCCAGCAGCAAGGGCTGGGACACTGCAACTAATGAAAAACTGTTTTTT
CASSKGWDTATNEKLFF
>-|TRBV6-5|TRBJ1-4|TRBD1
TGTGCCAGCAAGGTAGAAAGGGGGCCGGGAAAACTGTTTTTT
CASKVERGPGKLFF
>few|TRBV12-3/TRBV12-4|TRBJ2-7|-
TGTGCCAGCTCCCACGGCTACGAGCAGTACTTC
CASSHGYEQYF
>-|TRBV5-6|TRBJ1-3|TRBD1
TGTGCCAGCAGCTTCGGACAGGGGGCACACACCATATATTTT
CASSFGQGAHTIYF
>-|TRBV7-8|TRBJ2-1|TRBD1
TGTGCCAGCAGCCTAGGGACAGCCAACAATGAGCAGTTCTTC
CASSLGTANNEQFF
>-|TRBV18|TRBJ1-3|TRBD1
TGTGCCAGCTCACGAACGCCCCCGACAGGGCCTGGAAACACCATATATTTT
CASSRTPPTGPGNTIYF
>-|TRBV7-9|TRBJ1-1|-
TGTGCCAGCAGCTTAGCAGACTTTGAAGCTTTCTTT
CASSLADFEAFF
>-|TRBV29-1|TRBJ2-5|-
TGCAGCGTTCGGCAGGACCAAGAGACCCAGTACTTC
CSVRQDQETQYF
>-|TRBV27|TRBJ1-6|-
TGTGCCAGCACAGACAGGAGGAATTCACCCCTCCACTTT
CASTDRRNSPLHF
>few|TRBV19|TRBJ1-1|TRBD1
TGTGCCAGTAGGGATGGGACAGGGAACACTGAAGCTTTCTTT
CASRDGTGNTEAFF